The 5 T cell receptor beta chains presented below share a single source sample, sequenced in a study of coeliac disease. These TCRs are of unknown antigen specificity. Method: immunoSEQ multiplex PCR; TCRdb's copy keeps in-frame clones and lacks some. Of more than 3,500 clones listed, approximately 60% were seen once; the top ten hold about 9.4%. Study findings and constraints: Active celiac intraepithelial and lamina propria samples had lower TRB and TRG clonality than control samples.

The specimen was intraepithelial lymphocytes from the gut. These receptor sequences come from a man aged 70 or older with active celiac disease.

This chain uses TRBV5-1 with TRBJ2-2, with 8 bases lining up with TRBD1. V lost 0 bases, J lost 11 bases, and 6 bases stayed unmatched. This CDR3 is 14 amino acids long. Germline CDR1 reads SGHRS; CDR2 reads YFSETQ. CDR3 residues: CASSLGQGKEELFF. CDR3 bases: TGCGCCAGCAGCTTGGGACAGGGGAAAGAAGAGCTGTTTTTT.

V gene TRBV18 combines with J gene TRBJ2-5; 8 bases line up with TRBD1. The closer fit of TRBJ2-7 to the DNA end suggests the J call may be wrong. This CDR3 has 14 amino acids. Germline values: CDR1 KGHSH, CDR2 LQKENI. CDR3 nucleotides: TGTGCCAGCTCATCGACAGGGGTCAACTACGAGCAGTACTTC. The encoded protein is CASSSTGVNYEQYF.

V is TRBV30 and J is TRBJ2-5; D gene ambiguous. The CDR3 contains 15 residues. Germline values: CDR1 GTSNPN, CDR2 SVGIG (reference sequence). V was trimmed by 0 bases and J by 1 base, leaving 12 bases between them. The CDR3 sequence is CAWSVLEHPQETQYF. The CDR3 DNA is TGTGCCTGGAGTGTACTCGAGCACCCCCAAGAGACCCAGTACTTC. Supplemented by reference TRBV30 and TRBJ2-5, the full variable domain reads SQTIHQWPATLVQPVGSPLSLECTVEGTSNPNLYWYRQAAGRGLQLLFYSVGIGQISSEVPQNLSASRPQDRQFILSSKKLLLSDSGFYLCAWSVLEHPQETQYFGPGTRLLVL.

J is TRBJ2-5 and V is TRBV19, with 9 bases matching TRBD2. This CDR3 comprises 15 residues. Germline V gene data show CDR1 as LNHDA and CDR2 as SQIVND (reference sequence). Trimming cost V 7 bases and J 4 bases; bases outside gene matches: 10. In DNA form, the CDR3 reads TGTGCCAGTAACGCCCAAGGGACTAGCACAGAGACCCAGTACTTC. It is translated as CASNAQGTSTETQYF.

The chain has TRBV27 and TRBJ1-5; D not resolved. Trimming removed 10 bases from V and 0 bases from J, with 16 bases in between. Germline CDR1 MNHEY, CDR2 SMNVEV (reference sequence). CDR3 length: 15 amino acids. CDR3 nucleotides: TGTGCCAACCTACCCGGGAGCGATAGCAATCAGCCCCAGCATTTT. It yields the protein CANLPGSDSNQPQHF.